These 11 T cell receptor beta chains share one sample of origin, sequenced in a study of human T cells and chemical hapten exposure. Regarding time point: patch test 2, 6 weeks after DPC sensitization. The treatment: therapeutic diphenylcyclopropenone sensitization with weekly scalp DPC. TCRdb redid the calling of the RACE reads with MiXCR, one entry per CDR3 protein. The sample consists of some 82,000 distinct CDR3 sequences, 6.5% to 8% of them appearing once. Material: whole blood, obtained in connection with sensitization to the hapten diphenylcyclopropenone (DPC). The receptors were sampled from a woman in her twenties or thirties with alopecia areata. Some clones in this sample may be carry-over from other donors' samples.

The sample holds many counts of this clonotype. This chain connects TRBV20-1 to TRBJ2-5, with D perhaps given as TRBD1 or TRBD2 (5 bases each). Germline CDR1 DFQATT, CDR2 SNEGSKA (reference sequence). The CDR3 is made up of 13 amino acids. The CDR3 sequence: CSSLGEYQETQYF. Written as DNA, the CDR3 is TGCAGCTCCTTGGGGGAGTACCAAGAGACCCAGTACTTC.

This clonotype came up many times. This rearrangement joins TRBV7-9 to TRBJ1-1, with a possible D match to TRBD1 (5 bases). Deletions cut 10 bases from V and 6 bases from J, with 15 bases between. Germline CDR1 is SEHNR and CDR2 is FQNEAQ (reference sequence). The CDR3 is 12 residues long. The chain's CDR3 is CATRPGIAEAFF. The CDR3 DNA reads as TGTGCCACCAGGCCAGGGATCGCTGAAGCTTTCTTT.

This clonotype was counted many times. This rearrangement joins TRBV18 to TRBJ2-3, with 8 bases that match TRBD1. Per germline, CDR1 KGHSH and CDR2 LQKENI. J lost 5 bases, V lost 3 bases, and 10 bases had no gene match. The CDR3 is 16 amino acids. The CDR3 region is CASSPPGQAFIDTQYF. The DNA for the CDR3 is TGTGCCAGCTCACCCCCGGGACAGGCTTTCATAGATACGCAGTATTTT.

This chain connects TRBV30 to TRBJ1-5, with D possibly TRBD1 on 5 matching bases. The CDR3 is 13 residues long. Looked up from germline, CDR1 is GTSNPN and CDR2 is SVGIG (reference sequence). V was cut by 8 bases and J by 6 bases, with 17 bases left in between. The CDR3 bases are TGTGCCGGGAAGACAGTTGGAGGTCAGCCCCAGCATTTT. Translating it yields CAGKTVGGQPQHF. The whole variable domain, filled in from reference TRBV30 and TRBJ1-5, reads SQTIHQWPATLVQPVGSPLSLECTVEGTSNPNLYWYRQAAGRGLQLLFYSVGIGQISSEVPQNLSASRPQDRQFILSSKKLLLSDSGFYLCAGKTVGGQPQHFGDGTRLSIL.

The sample holds many counts of this clonotype. This rearrangement joins TRBV12-3 or TRBV12-4 to TRBJ1-6; TRBD1 matches 11 bases. With V trimmed by 5 bases and J by 6 bases, 12 bases remained unmatched. The CDR3 runs to 18 residues. The CDR3 region has the DNA TGTGCCAGCAGTCCCGATCCGGGACAGGGGGTAGGTAATTCACCCCTCCACTTT. This translates into CASSPDPGQGVGNSPLHF.

This clonotype was observed many times. The chain joins TRBV29-1 to TRBJ2-5; tentative D call: TRBD2 (5 bases). Germline CDR1 reads SQVTM; CDR2 reads ANQGSEA. CDR3 length: 15 residues. Trimming cost V 2 bases and J 3 bases, with 16 bases left between them. CDR3 in amino acids: CSVEYPLLREETQYF. CDR3 nucleotide sequence: TGCAGCGTTGAATACCCCCTGCTGAGGGAAGAGACCCAGTACTTC.

This clonotype was counted at least ten times. The chain uses TRBV6-1 and TRBJ2-2, with 12 bases aligning to TRBD1. The CDR3 has 14 amino acids. J lost 7 bases, V lost 8 bases, and 5 bases had no gene match. Germline CDR1 MNHNS, CDR2 SASEGT. CDR3 region: CASRDRGQNGELFF. The CDR3 nucleotides are TGTGCCAGCCGGGACAGGGGGCAAAACGGGGAGCTGTTTTTT.

The V gene is TRBV12-3 or TRBV12-4, the J gene TRBJ2-7, with D possibly being TRBD2 (6 bases). The CDR3 covers 14 residues. V was pared by 6 bases and J by 0 bases, with 12 bases between. The CDR3: CASSPREASYEQYF. The DNA for the CDR3 is TGTGCCAGCAGCCCCAGGGAGGCCTCCTACGAGCAGTACTTC.

In this sample, this clonotype turned up many times. The CDR3 nucleotides read TGTGCCTGGGCCGGACCATACAATGAGCAGTTCTTC. Translated: CAWAGPYNEQFF. This chain uses TRBV30 with TRBJ2-1; D ambiguous. The germline V gene encodes CDR1 GTSNPN and CDR2 SVGIG (reference sequence). The ends were cut back, 5 bases at V and 4 bases at J, with 9 bases in the middle. The CDR3 is 12 amino acids.

The gene calls are TRBV5-4 and TRBJ2-2; D uncertain. V was clipped by 1 base and J by 0 bases, with 4 bases between them. This CDR3 is built from 14 residues. The V gene's germline CDR1 is SGHNT and CDR2 YYREEE (reference sequence). CDR3 sequence reads: CASSLRPNTGELFF. DNA of the CDR3: TGTGCCAGCAGCTTGCGTCCGAACACCGGGGAGCTGTTTTTT.

This clonotype was recorded at least ten times. The chain links TRBV6-1 to TRBJ2-6, with D unclear. CDR1 MNHNS and CDR2 SASEGT come from the germline V gene. V lost 5 bases and J lost 0, with 5 bases in between. There are 14 residues in the CDR3. CDR3 sequence reads: CASSSLSGANVLTF. As DNA, the CDR3 is TGTGCCAGCAGTTCTCTCTCTGGGGCCAACGTCCTGACTTTC.